The present T cell receptor (beta chain) was sequenced within a study of T cell changes during pregnancy in multiple sclerosis. This CDR3 has 13 residues. V was clipped by 4 bases and J by 8 bases, with 15 bases between them. CDR1 is SGHNT and CDR2 is YYREEE in the germline V gene (reference sequence). Profiling relied on immunoSEQ multiplex PCR, and the TCRdb table lists in-frame clones only, not all of them. The sample consists of some 76,000 clones, about 93% of them appearing once. The chain recombines TRBV5-4 with TRBJ1-2, with D perhaps matching TRBD1 (5 bases). The sequenced sample was CD4+ T cells from peripheral blood mononuclear cells, obtained after pregnancy. This TCR was recovered from a female donor with multiple sclerosis, enrolled in a pregnancy study. The CDR3 DNA sequence: TGTGCCAGCAGCAGTACTCAGGGCGGCGGCTACACCTTC. Residues: CASSSTQGGGYTF.